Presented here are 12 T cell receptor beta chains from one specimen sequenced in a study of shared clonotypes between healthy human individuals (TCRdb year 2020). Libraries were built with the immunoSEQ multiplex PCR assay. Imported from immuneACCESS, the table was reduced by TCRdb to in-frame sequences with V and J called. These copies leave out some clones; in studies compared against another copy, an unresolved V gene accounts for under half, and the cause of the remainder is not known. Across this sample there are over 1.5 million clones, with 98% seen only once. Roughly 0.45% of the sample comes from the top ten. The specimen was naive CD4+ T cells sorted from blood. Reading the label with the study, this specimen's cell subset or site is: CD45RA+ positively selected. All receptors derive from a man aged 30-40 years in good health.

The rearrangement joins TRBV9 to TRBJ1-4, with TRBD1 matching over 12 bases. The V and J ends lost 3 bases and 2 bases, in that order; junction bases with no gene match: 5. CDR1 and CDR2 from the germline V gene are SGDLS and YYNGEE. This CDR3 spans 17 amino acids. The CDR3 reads CASSAMGQGATNEKLFF. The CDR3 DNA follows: TGTGCCAGCAGCGCCATGGGACAGGGGGCCACTAATGAAAAACTGTTTTTT. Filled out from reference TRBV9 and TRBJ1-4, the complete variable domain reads DSGVTQTPKHLITATGQRVTLRCSPRSGDLSVYWYQQSLDQGLQFLIQYYNGEERAKGNILERFSAQQFPDLHSELNLSSLELGDSALYFCASSAMGQGATNEKLFFGSGTQLSVL.

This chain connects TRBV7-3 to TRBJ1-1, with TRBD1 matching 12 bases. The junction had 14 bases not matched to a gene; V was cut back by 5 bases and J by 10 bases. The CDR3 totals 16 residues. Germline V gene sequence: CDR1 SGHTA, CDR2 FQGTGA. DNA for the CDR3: TGTGCCAGCAGCCCCAGTCCCGGGACAGGGGGCGCGGCAGCTTTCTTT. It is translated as CASSPSPGTGGAAAFF.

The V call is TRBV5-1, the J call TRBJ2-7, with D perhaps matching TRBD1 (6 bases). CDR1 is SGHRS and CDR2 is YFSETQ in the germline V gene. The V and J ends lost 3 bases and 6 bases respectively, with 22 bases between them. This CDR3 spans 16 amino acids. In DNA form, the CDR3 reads TGCGCCAGCAGCTCCGAGATTCTTGGGACAACCGCCGAGCAGTACTTC. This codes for CASSSEILGTTAEQYF.

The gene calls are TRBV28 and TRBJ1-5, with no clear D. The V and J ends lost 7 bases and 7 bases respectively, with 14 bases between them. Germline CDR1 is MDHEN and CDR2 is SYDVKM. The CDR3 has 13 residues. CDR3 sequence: CASTSPVEQPQHF. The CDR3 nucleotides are TGTGCCAGCACGAGCCCTGTAGAGCAGCCCCAGCATTTT.

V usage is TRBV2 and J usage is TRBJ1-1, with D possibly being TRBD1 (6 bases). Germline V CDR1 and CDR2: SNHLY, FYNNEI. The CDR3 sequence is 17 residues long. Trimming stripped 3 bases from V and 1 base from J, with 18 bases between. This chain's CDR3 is CASSDSGGMLANTEAFF. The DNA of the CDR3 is TGTGCCAGCAGTGATTCGGGGGGCATGTTGGCGAACACTGAAGCTTTCTTT. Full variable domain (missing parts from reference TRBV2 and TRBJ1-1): EPEVTQTPSHQVTQMGQEVILRCVPISNHLYFYWYRQILGQKVEFLVSFYNNEISEKSEIFDDQFSVERPDGSNFTLKIRSTKLEDSAMYFCASSDSGGMLANTEAFFGQGTRLTVV.

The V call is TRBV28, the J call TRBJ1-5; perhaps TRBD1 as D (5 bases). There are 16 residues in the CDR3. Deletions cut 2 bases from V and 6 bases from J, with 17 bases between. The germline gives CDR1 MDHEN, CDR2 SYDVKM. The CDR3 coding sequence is TGTGCCAGCAGTTTAAGAGGGGAGGGTGTAGGTCAGCCCCAGCATTTT. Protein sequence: CASSLRGEGVGQPQHF.

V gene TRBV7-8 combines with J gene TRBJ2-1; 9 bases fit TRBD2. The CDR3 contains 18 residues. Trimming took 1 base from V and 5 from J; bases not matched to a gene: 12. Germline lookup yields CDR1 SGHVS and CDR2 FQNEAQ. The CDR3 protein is CASSLVHRTSGSNNEQFF. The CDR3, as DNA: TGTGCCAGCAGCTTAGTCCATCGTACTAGCGGGTCTAACAATGAGCAGTTCTTC.

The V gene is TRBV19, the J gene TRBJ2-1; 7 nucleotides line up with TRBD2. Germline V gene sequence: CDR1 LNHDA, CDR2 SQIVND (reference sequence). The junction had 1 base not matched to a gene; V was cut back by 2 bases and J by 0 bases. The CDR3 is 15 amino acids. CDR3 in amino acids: CASSIKRDSYNEQFF. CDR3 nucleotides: TGTGCCAGTAGTATAAAGCGGGACTCCTACAATGAGCAGTTCTTC. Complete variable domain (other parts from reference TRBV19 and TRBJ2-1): DGGITQSPKYLFRKEGQNVTLSCEQNLNHDAMYWYRQDPGQGLRLIYYSQIVNDFQKGDIAEGYSVSREKKESFPLTVTSAQKNPTAFYLCASSIKRDSYNEQFFGPGTRLTVL.

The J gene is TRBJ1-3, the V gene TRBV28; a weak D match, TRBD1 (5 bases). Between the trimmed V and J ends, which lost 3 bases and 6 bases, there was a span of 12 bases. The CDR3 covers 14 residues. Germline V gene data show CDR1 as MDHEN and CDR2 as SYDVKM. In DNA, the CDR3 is TGTGCCAGCAGTTTGGGGGAGCCCAAAAACACCATATATTTT. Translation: CASSLGEPKNTIYF. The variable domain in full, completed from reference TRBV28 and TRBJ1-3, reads DVKVTQSSRYLVKRTGEKVFLECVQDMDHENMFWYRQDPGLGLRLIYFSYDVKMKEKGDIPEGYSVSREKKERFSLILESASTNQTSMYLCASSLGEPKNTIYFGEGSWLTVV.

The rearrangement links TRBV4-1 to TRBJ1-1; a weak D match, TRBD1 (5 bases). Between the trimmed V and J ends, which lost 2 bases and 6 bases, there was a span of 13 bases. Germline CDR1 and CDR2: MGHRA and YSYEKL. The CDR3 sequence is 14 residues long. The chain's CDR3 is CASSQPLRASEAFF. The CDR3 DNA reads TGCGCCAGCAGCCAACCCCTCAGGGCCTCTGAAGCTTTCTTT.

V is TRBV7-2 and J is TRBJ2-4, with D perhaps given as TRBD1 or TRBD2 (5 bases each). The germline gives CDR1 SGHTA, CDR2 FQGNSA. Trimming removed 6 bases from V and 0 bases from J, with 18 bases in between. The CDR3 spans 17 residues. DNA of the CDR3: TGTGCCAGCAGTAATGTTAATGGGACCGCAGCCAAAAACATTCAGTACTTC. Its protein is CASSNVNGTAAKNIQYF.

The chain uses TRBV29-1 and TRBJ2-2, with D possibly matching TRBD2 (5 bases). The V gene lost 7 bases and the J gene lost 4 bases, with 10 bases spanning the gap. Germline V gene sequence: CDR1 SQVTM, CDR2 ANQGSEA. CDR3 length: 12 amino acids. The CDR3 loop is CSGGNPTGELFF. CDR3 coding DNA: TGCAGCGGAGGGAATCCCACCGGGGAGCTGTTTTTT.